This T cell receptor (beta chain) is from a study of cytomegalovirus exposure and HLA in healthy donors. PCR employed 60 Vbeta and 13 Jbeta primers. TCRdb's table, derived via immunoSEQ multiplex PCR, lists solely in-frame clones and lacks some. The data contain around 110,000 clones, roughly three quarters of them singletons. Study results and caveats: In vitro work confirmed that a few CMV-associated chains recognize CMV antigens. Analyzed later, association rates of TCRs varied across HLA loci, with DRB1 most and HLA-C fewest.

The CDR3 totals 11 residues. J was trimmed by 6 bases and V by 5 bases; bases with no gene match: 4. Germline V gene data show CDR1 as SQVTM and CDR2 as ANQGSEA. A note on this clone: As yet, its antigen is unknown.

The origin of this receptor is a young woman in good health and CMV-seropositive. The V call is TRBV29-1, the J call TRBJ2-7; 7 bases match TRBD1. Input material: PBMCs. CDR3 sequence: CSVRAGGEQYF. The CDR3 DNA reads as TGCAGCGTTCGGGCAGGGGGCGAGCAGTACTTC.